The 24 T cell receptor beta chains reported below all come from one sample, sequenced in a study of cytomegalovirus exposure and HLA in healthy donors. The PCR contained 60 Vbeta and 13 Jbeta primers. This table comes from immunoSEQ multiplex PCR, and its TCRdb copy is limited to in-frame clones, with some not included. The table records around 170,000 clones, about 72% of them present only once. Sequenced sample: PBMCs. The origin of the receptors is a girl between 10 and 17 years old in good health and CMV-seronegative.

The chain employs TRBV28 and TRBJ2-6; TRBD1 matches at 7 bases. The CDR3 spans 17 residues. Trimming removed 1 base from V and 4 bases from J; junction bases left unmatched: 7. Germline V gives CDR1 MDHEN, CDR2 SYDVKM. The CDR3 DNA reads TGTGCCAGCAGTTTATTAGGCAGGGGGATAGGGGCCAACGTCCTGACTTTC. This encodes CASSLLGRGIGANVLTF.

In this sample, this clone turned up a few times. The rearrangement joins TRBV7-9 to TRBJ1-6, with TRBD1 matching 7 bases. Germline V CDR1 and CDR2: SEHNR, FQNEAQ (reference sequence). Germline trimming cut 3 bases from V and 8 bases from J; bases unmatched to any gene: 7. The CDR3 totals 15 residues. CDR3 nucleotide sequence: TGTGCCAGCAGCTTGGGCAGGGGGTTTGATTCACCCCTCCACTTT. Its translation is CASSLGRGFDSPLHF.

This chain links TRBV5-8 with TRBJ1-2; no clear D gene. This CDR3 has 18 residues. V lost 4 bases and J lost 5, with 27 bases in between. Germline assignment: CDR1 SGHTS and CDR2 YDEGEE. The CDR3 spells CASSQDQELAGRYYGYTF. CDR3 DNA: TGTGCCAGCAGCCAAGATCAGGAATTGGCCGGAAGGTATTATGGCTACACCTTC.

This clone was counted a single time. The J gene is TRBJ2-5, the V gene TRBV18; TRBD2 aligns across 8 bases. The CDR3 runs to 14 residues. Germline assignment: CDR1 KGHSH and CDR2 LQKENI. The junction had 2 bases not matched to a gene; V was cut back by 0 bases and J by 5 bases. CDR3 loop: CASSPPPGGETQYF. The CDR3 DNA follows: TGTGCCAGCTCACCACCGCCGGGGGGGGAGACCCAGTACTTC.

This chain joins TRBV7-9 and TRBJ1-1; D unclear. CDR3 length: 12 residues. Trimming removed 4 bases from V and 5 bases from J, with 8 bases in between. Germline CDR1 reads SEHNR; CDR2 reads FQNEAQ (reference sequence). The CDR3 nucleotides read TGTGCCAGCAGCTCGCAACTTACTGAAGCTTTCTTT. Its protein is CASSSQLTEAFF.

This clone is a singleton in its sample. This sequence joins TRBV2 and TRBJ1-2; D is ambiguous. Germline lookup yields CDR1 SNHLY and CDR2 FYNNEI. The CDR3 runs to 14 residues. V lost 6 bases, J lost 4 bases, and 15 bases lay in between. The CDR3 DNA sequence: TGTGCCAGCAGCCCTGAGGAGGAGCTCTATGGCTACACCTTC. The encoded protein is CASSPEEELYGYTF.

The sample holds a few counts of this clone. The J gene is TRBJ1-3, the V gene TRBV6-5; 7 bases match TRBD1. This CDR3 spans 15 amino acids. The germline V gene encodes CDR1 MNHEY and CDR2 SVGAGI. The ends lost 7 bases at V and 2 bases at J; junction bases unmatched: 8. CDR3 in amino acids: CASNMGDSPGNTIYF. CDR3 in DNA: TGTGCCAGCAACATGGGGGACAGCCCTGGAAACACCATATATTTT.

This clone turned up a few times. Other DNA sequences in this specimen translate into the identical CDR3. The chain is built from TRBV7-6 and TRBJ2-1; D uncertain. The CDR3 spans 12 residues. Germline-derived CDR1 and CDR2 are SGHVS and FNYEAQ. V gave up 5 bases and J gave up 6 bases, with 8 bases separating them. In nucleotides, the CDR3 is TGTGCCAGCAGCCCGAGAAGCAATGAGCAGTTCTTC. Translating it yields CASSPRSNEQFF.

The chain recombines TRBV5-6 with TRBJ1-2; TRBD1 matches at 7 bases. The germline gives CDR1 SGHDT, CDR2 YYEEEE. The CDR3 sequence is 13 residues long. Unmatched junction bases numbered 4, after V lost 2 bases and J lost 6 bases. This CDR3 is CASSFGTVDGYTF. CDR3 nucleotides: TGTGCCAGCAGCTTTGGGACAGTTGATGGCTACACCTTC.

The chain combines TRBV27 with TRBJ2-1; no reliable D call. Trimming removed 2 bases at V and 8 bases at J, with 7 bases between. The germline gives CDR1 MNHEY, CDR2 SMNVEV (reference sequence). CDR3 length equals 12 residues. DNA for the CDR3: TGTGCCAGCAGTTTACTCGGGTATGAGCAGTTCTTC. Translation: CASSLLGYEQFF.

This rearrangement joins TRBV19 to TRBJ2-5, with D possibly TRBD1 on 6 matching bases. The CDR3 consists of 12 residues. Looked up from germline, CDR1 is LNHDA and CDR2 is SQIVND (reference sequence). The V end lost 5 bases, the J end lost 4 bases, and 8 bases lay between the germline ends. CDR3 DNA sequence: TGTGCCAGTAGTGCCAGGGGAGAGACCCAGTACTTC. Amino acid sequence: CASSARGETQYF.

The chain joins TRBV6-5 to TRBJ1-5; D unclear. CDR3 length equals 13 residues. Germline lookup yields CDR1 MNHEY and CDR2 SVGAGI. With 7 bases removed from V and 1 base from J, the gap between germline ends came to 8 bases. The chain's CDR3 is CASKRRSNQPQHF. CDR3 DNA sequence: TGTGCCAGCAAGAGGAGGAGCAATCAGCCCCAGCATTTT.

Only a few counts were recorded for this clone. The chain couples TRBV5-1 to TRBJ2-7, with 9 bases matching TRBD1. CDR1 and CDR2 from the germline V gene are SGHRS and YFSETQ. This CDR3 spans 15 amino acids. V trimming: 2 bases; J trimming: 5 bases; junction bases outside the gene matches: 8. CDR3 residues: CASSLGDRGMNEQYF. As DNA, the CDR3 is TGCGCCAGCAGCTTAGGAGACAGGGGGATGAACGAGCAGTACTTC.

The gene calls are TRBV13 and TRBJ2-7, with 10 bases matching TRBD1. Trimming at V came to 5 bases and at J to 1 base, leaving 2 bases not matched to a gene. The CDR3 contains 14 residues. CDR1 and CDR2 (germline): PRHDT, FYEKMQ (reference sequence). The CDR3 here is CASSPGQGSYEQYF. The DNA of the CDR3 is TGTGCCAGCAGCCCGGGACAGGGGTCCTACGAGCAGTACTTC.

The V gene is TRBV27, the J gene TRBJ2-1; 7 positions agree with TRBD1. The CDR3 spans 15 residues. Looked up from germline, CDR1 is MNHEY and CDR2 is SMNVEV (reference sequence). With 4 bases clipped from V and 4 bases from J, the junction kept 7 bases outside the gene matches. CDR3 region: CASSYGQVPYNEQFF. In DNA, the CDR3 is TGTGCCAGCAGTTACGGACAGGTACCATACAATGAGCAGTTCTTC.

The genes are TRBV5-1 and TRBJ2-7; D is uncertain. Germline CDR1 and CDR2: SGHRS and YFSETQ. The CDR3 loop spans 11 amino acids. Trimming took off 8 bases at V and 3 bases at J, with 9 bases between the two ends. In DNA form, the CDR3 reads TGCGCCAGTTCCACTAACTACGAGCAGTACTTC. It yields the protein CASSTNYEQYF.

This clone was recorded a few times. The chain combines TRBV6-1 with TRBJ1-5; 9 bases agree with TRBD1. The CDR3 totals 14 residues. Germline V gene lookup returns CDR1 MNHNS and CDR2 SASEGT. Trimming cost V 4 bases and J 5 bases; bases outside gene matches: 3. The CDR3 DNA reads TGTGCCAGCAGTGGGACAGGGGACGATCAGCCCCAGCATTTT. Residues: CASSGTGDDQPQHF.

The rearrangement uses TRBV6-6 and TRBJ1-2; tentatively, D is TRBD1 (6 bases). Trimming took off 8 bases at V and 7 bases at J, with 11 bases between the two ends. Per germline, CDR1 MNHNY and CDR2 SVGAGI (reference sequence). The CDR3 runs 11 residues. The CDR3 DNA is TGTGCCAGCGCAGGGGTAGGTGGCTACACCTTC. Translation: CASAGVGGYTF.

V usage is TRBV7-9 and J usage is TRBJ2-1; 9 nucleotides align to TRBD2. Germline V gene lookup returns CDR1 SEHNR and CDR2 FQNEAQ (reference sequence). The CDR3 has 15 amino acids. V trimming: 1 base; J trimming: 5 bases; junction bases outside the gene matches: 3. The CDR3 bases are TGTGCCAGCAGCTTAGGCGGGGGGGCTAACAATGAGCAGTTCTTC. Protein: CASSLGGGANNEQFF.

This chain's CDR3 is CASSAGTKSYGYTF. DNA of the CDR3: TGTGCCAGCAGCGCCGGGACAAAGAGCTATGGCTACACCTTC. This rearrangement joins TRBV7-8 to TRBJ1-2, with D possibly matching TRBD1 (6 bases). Trimming took 5 bases from V and 4 from J, leaving 14 bases between them. The CDR3 runs 14 residues. Germline lookup yields CDR1 SGHVS and CDR2 FQNEAQ.

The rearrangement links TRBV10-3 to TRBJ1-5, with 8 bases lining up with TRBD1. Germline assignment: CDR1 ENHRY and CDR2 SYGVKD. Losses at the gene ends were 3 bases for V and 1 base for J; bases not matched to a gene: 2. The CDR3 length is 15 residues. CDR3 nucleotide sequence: TGTGCCATCAGTGACCGGACAGGGAGCAATCAGCCCCAGCATTTT. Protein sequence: CAISDRTGSNQPQHF.

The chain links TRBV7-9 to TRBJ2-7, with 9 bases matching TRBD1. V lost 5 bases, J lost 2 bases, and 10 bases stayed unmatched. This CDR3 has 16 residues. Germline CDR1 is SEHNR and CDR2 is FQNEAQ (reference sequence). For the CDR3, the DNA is TGTGCCAGCAGCCCTAGCGGACAGGGGCCTCCCTACGAGCAGTACTTC. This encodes CASSPSGQGPPYEQYF.

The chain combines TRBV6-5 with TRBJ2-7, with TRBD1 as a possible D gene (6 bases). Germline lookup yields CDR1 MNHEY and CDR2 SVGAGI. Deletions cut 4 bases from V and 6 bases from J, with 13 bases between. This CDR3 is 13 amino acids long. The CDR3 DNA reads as TGTGCCAGCAGTTCCTTCCGACAGGCCGAGCAGTACTTC. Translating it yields CASSSFRQAEQYF.

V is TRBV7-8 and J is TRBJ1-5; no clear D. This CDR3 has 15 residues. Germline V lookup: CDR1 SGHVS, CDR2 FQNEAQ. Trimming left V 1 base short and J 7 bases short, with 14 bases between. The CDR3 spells CASSLDTQSHQPQHF. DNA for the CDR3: TGTGCCAGCAGCTTAGATACACAGTCTCACCAGCCCCAGCATTTT.